This T cell receptor beta chain was sequenced in a study of blood T cells in healthy people across ages. Sample-barcoded 5' priming and a J-beta primer mix drove a second PCR of about 6 to 12 cycles. TCRdb recomputed calls from the 5' RACE reads with MiXCR, one row per CDR3 protein. Of some 890,000 distinct CDR3 sequences listed, almost 30% were seen once; the top ten hold about a tenth. These data are also associated with another study on T cells of mothers and their children.

The sample taken for sequencing was blood. The receptor's source is a woman aged 40 to 50 in good health.

CDR3 in DNA: TGCGCCAGCAGCCAAGTCCCAGGGAACTATGGCTACACCTTC. Amino acids: CASSQVPGNYGYTF. The chain has TRBV4-3 and TRBJ1-2; TRBD1 is a possible D gene (5 bases). The CDR3 is 14 amino acids. The V end lost 1 base, the J end lost 2 bases, and 8 bases lay between the germline ends. Per germline, CDR1 LGHNA and CDR2 YSLEER.